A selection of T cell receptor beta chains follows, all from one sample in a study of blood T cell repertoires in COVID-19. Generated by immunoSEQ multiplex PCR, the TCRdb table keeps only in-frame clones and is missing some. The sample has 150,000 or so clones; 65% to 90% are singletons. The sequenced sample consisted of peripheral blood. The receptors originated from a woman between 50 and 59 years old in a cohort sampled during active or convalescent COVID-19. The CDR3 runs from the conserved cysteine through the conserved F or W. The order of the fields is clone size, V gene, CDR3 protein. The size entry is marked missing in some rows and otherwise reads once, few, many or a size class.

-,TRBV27,CASSLTWGVATEAFF
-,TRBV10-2,CASSEGGTNEKLFF
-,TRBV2,CASAGWDIETQYF
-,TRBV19,CASEQGNTEAFF
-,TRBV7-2,CASSQGPGTEAFF
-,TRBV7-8,CASSGGVGQSSPLHF
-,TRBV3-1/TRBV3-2,CASSQAGLGTGELFF
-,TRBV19,CASSQTGTEAFF
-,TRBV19,CASRDGTGPRYGLFF
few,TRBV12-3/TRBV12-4,CASSTPLGPQHF
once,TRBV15,CATSRENRGHYGYTF
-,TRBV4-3,CASSQDSGRPSTDTQYF
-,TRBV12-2,CASRLDTGNTIYF
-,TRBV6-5,CATSTGQEYNSPLHF
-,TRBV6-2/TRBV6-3,CASSYSRGGNEQFF
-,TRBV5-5,CASSVMGLAGGKSYNEQFF
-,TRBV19,CASNLHEQYF
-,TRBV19,CASSADRVSGNTIYF
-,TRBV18,CASSSDRLQPQHF
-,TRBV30,CAWTSTFLGAFF
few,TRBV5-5,CASSLSLSGGAVETQYF
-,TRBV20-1,CSAQLADTQYF
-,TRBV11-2,CASSLGLRETQYF
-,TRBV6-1,CASSEGRSDTGELFF
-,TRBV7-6,CASSLGQGRANYGYTF
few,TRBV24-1,CAAPGVRYGYTF
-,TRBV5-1,CASSKGLAGPRETQYF
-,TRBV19,CASTSAFAGKPSGETQYF
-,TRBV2,CASSKGQGPYQPQHF
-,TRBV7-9,CASSSRDRRNSPLHF
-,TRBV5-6,CASSLRTGKTEAFF
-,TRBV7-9,CASSHSIREVNGYTF
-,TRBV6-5,CASSYTSIGTEAFF
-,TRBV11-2,CASSLASGQITEAFF
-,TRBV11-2,CASSLQGSSPLHF
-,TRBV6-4,CASSEGTAKGSPLHF
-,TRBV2,CASKVTGGAWSNQPQHF
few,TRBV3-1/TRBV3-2,CASSQMSGTGLVPGSPLHF
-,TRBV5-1,CASSLAGQGSSPQHF
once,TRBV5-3,CARSPYRGGSYNEQFF
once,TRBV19,CASSSRQGDYTF
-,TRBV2,CASSVGLAGAKETQYF
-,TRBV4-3,CASSQDSRGLGANVLTF
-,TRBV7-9,CASSLAHGISYEQYF
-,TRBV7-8,CASSAAGVSRLYGYTF
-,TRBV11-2,CASSSPDRGFGDTQYF
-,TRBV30,CAWTPTGEGEKLFF
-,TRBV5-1,CASSQGTGGLEQFF
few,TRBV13,CASSFGTESISYTF